These 10 T cell receptor beta chains originate from one sample sequenced in a study of patients and donors after allogeneic stem cell transplantation. TCRdb itself ran the RT-PCR reads through MiXCR, one entry per CDR3 protein. In the table there are roughly 880,000 distinct CDR3 sequences, about 20% of which are singletons. The sequenced material came from blood, either unsorted or a sorted T cell fraction (not recorded which). These receptors came from a human donor who was either an allogeneic HSCT recipient or a stem cell or donor lymphocyte infusion donor (not recorded which). It is not recorded whose cells these are; they may come from a transplant donor.

This clonotype was recorded a few times. J is TRBJ2-7 and V is TRBV6-5, with D possibly TRBD1 on 6 matching bases. Between the trimmed V and J ends, which lost 0 bases and 7 bases, there was a span of 25 bases. Germline loops: CDR1 MNHEY, CDR2 SVGAGI. The CDR3 covers 18 residues. The CDR3 here is CASSYSWVGGTLTGEQYF. CDR3 in DNA: TGTGCCAGCAGTTACTCTTGGGTAGGGGGTACTCTTACGGGGGAGCAGTACTTC.

In DNA, the CDR3 is TGTGCCAGCAGCTTAGGGGACGGGATCGGCGAAAAACTGTTTTTT. It encodes CASSLGDGIGEKLFF. The chain is built from TRBV7-8 and TRBJ1-4, with a tentative D call TRBD1 (5 bases). Germline-derived CDR1 and CDR2 are SGHVS and FQNEAQ. CDR3 size: 15 residues. Trimming shortened V by 1 base and J by 8 bases, and 14 bases separated the two germline ends.

The J gene is TRBJ1-6, the V gene TRBV7-6; the match to TRBD1 covers 9 bases. The CDR3 contains 16 residues. Trimming removed 1 base from V and 3 bases from J; junction bases left unmatched: 1. Germline CDR1 and CDR2: SGHVS and FNYEAQ. The CDR3 loop is CASSLETGGYNSPLHF. The DNA of the CDR3 is TGTGCCAGCAGCTTAGAGACAGGGGGCTATAATTCACCCCTCCACTTT. Full variable domain (outside the CDR3, taken from reference TRBV7-6 and TRBJ1-6): GAGVSQSPRYKVTKRGQDVALRCDPISGHVSLYWYRQALGQGPEFLTYFNYEAQQDKSGLPNDRFSAERPEGSISTLTIQRTEQRDSAMYRCASSLETGGYNSPLHFGNGTRLTVT.

This rearrangement joins TRBV12-3 or TRBV12-4 to TRBJ2-2; 14 bases line up with TRBD2. CDR3 length equals 20 residues. The J segment lost 0 bases and the V segment lost 5 bases, leaving 11 bases of the junction unmatched. The CDR3 DNA follows: TGTGCCAGCAGTCCCCGGCCTGGACTAGCGGGGGGCCCGAACACCGGGGAGCTGTTTTTT. Translation gives CASSPRPGLAGGPNTGELFF.

This clonotype was observed a single time. The chain employs TRBV11-3 and TRBJ2-5, with 8 bases lining up with TRBD2. The CDR3 loop spans 15 amino acids. Losses at the gene ends were 2 bases for V and 5 bases for J; bases not matched to a gene: 7. Germline CDR1 reads SGHNT; CDR2 reads YENEEA. The CDR3 region is CASSLRIAGRETQYF. The CDR3 DNA reads TGTGCCAGCAGCTTACGGATAGCGGGAAGGGAGACCCAGTACTTC.

This clonotype turned up a few times. The chain employs TRBV14 and TRBJ2-1; TRBD2 aligns across 7 bases. The V and J ends lost 0 bases and 3 bases, in that order; junction bases with no gene match: 5. Per germline, CDR1 SGHDN and CDR2 FVKESK. This CDR3 is built from 16 residues. CDR3 protein: CASSQDGGGGYNEQFF. CDR3 in DNA: TGTGCCAGCAGCCAAGATGGGGGGGGAGGCTACAATGAGCAGTTCTTC.

This clonotype appeared many times. V usage is TRBV5-1 and J usage is TRBJ2-1; TRBD1 is a possible D gene (6 bases). This CDR3 is built from 13 residues. V was trimmed by 1 base and J by 16 bases, leaving 18 bases between them. The germline V gene has CDR1 SGHRS and CDR2 YFSETQ. This CDR3 is CASSLTTDSRQFF. For the CDR3, the DNA is TGCGCCAGCAGCTTGACTACGGACAGCCGCCAATTCTTC.

The chain recombines TRBV20-1 with TRBJ1-2; 7 bases line up with TRBD1. This CDR3 region has 15 residues. Germline-derived CDR1 and CDR2 are DFQATT and SNEGSKA (reference sequence). V was pared by 0 bases and J by 6 bases, with 10 bases of the junction left unmatched. For the CDR3, the DNA is TGCAGTGCTAGAGAGGACAGGAGAGGGAGAAATGGCTACACCTTC. Its translation is CSAREDRRGRNGYTF.

The genes are TRBV6-1 and TRBJ1-6, with D possibly matching TRBD1 (5 bases). This CDR3 has 17 residues. Germline assignment: CDR1 MNHNS and CDR2 SASEGT. V lost 6 bases and J 6 bases, leaving 21 bases between the germline ends. In DNA, the CDR3 is TGTGCCAGCAGCCACCCCTCGGGAGGGAGGGGTAATTCACCCCTCCACTTT. It encodes CASSHPSGGRGNSPLHF.

CDR3 protein: CAISENRETQYF. CDR3 nucleotides: TGTGCCATCAGTGAAAATAGAGAGACCCAGTACTTC. The chain links TRBV10-3 to TRBJ2-5; no clear D. This CDR3 is 12 amino acids long. Trimming cost V 3 bases and J 4 bases, with 6 bases left between them. In germline, CDR1 is ENHRY, CDR2 SYGVKD.